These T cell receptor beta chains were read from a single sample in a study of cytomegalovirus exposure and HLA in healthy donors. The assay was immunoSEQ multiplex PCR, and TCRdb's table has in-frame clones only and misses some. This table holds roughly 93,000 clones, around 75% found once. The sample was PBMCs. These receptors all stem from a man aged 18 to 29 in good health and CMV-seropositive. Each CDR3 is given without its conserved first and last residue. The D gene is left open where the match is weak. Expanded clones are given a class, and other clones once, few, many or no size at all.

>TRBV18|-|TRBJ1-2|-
ASSLQDNYGYT
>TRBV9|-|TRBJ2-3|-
ASSVVAGFTDTQY
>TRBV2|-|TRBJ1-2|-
ASSETVVSYGYT
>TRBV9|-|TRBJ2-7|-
ASSETPRGHYEQY
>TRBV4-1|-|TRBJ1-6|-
ASSQEAQADSDSPLH
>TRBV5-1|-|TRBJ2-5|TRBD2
ASSFSSGGARETQY
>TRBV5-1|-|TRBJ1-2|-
ASSLERTANYGYT
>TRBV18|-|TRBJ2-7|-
ASSPREHEQY
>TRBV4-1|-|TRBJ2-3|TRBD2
ASSPSPSSGGFTDTQY
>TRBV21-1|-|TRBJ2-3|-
ASRQGNRTGILDTQY
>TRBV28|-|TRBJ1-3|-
ASSLPRSRGGNTIY
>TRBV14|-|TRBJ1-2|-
ASSQEENYGYT
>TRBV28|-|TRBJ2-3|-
ASSFYRSTDTQY
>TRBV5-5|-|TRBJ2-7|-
ASSLYVAIRGYEQY
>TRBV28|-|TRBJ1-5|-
ASRQKTGRQPQH
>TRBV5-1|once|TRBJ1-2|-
ASSLAGVNYGYT
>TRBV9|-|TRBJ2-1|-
ASSVEQGWRNEQF
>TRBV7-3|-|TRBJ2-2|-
ASTHSFGGELF
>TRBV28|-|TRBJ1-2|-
ASSLNPGQTDYGYT
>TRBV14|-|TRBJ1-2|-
ASSLRVHGYT
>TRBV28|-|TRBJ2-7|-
ASSLGSRQLSYEQY
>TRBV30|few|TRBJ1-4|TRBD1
AWGDRGLGRTNEKLF
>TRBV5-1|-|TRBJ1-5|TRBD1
ASSSDGTGVQPQH
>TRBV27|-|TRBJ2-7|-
ASSSSGTINYEQY
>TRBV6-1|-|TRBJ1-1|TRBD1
ASSWTGNTEAF
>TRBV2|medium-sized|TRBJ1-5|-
ASSRVTQPQH
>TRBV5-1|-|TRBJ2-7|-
ASRNLLGGLPYEQY
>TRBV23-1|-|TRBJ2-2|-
ATRKGIGRPPTNTGELF
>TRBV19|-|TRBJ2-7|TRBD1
ASSVTGATYEQY
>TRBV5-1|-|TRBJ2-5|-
ASSSRGLETQY
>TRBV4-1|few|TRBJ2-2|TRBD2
ASSQGLAGAGELF